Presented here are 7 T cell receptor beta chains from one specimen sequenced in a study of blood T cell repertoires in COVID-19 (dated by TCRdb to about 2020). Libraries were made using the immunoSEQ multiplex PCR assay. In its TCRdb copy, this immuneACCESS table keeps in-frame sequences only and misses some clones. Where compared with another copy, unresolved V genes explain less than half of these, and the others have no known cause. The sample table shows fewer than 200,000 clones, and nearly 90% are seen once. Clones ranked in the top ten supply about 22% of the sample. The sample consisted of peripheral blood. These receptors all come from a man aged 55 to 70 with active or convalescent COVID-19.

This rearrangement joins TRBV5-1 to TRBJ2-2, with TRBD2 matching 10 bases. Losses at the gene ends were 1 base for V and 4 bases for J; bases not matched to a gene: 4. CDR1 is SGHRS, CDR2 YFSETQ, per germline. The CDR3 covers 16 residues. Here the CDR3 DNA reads TGCGCCAGCAGCTTGATAGCGGGGGGACGCACCGGGGAGCTGTTTTTT. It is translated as CASSLIAGGRTGELFF.

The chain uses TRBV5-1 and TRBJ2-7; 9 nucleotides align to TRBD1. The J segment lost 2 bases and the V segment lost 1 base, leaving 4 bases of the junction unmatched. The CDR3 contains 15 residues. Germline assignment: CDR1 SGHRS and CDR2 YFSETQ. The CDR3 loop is CASSLLGTGPYEQYF. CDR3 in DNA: TGCGCCAGCAGCTTGTTAGGGACAGGGCCCTACGAGCAGTACTTC.

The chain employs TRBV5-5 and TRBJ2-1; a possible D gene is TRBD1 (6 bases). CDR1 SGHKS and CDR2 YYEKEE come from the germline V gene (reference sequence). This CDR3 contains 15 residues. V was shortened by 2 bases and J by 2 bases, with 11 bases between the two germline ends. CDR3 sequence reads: CASSLLGAAYNEQFF. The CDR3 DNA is TGTGCCAGCAGCTTATTGGGGGCGGCCTACAATGAGCAGTTCTTC.

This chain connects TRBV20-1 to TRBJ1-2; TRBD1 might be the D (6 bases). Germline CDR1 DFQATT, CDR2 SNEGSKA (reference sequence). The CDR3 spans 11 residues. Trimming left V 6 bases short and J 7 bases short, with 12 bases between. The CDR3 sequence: CSAGDRTGYTF. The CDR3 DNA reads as TGCAGTGCCGGAGACAGGACTGGCTACACCTTC.

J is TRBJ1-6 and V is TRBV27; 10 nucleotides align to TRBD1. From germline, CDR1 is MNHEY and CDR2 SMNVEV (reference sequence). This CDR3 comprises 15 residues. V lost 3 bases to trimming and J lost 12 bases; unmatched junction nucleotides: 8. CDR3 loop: CASSFGTGEGKPLHF. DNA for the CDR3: TGTGCCAGCAGTTTCGGGACAGGGGAGGGGAAACCCCTCCACTTT.

The CDR3 is CASSSGTYGTDTQYF. Written as DNA, the CDR3 is TGTGCCAGCAGTTCCGGGACTTACGGGACAGATACGCAGTATTTT. The rearrangement uses TRBV6-5 and TRBJ2-3, with a tentative D call TRBD2 (6 bases). In germline, CDR1 is MNHEY, CDR2 SVGAGI. With 4 bases removed from V and 3 bases from J, the gap between germline ends came to 14 bases. CDR3 length: 15 amino acids.

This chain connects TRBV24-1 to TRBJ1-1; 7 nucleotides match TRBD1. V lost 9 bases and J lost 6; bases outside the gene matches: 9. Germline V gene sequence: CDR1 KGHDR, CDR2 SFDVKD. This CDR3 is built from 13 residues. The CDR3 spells CATSTGESAEAFF. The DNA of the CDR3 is TGTGCCACCTCAACAGGGGAGTCAGCTGAAGCTTTCTTT.